Listed below are T cell receptor beta chains from one sample, sequenced in a study of blood T cell repertoires in COVID-19. Assay: immunoSEQ multiplex PCR; the TCRdb copy retains only in-frame clones and omits some. The sample carries 250,000 or so clones, approximately 86% recorded once. Input material: peripheral blood. These receptors all come from a man in his thirties or forties with active or convalescent COVID-19. The CDR3 runs from the conserved cysteine through the conserved F or W. Each record gives: clone size, D gene, J gene, V gene, CDR3 protein, CDR3 DNA. A D gene is named only where the DNA matches it firmly. The listing skips clone size in some rows; elsewhere it reads once, few, many or a size class.

clone_size: NA
d_call: NA
j_call: TRBJ1-1
v_call: TRBV5-1
cdr3_aa: CASSLAGSRSEAFF
cdr3_nt: TGCGCCAGCAGCTTGGCAGGCAGTAGATCTGAAGCTTTCTTT

clone_size: NA
d_call: NA
j_call: TRBJ1-1
v_call: TRBV6-5
cdr3_aa: CASSYSSVTEAFF
cdr3_nt: TGTGCCAGCAGTTACTCATCCGTCACTGAAGCTTTCTTT

clone_size: NA
d_call: NA
j_call: TRBJ1-1
v_call: TRBV7-8
cdr3_aa: CASSSVGRAEAFF
cdr3_nt: TGTGCCAGCAGCTCAGTGGGGAGAGCTGAAGCTTTCTTT

clone_size: NA
d_call: TRBD1
j_call: TRBJ2-1
v_call: TRBV15
cdr3_aa: CATSRAGTGPNEQFF
cdr3_nt: TGTGCCACCAGCAGAGCCGGGACAGGGCCCAATGAGCAGTTCTTC

clone_size: NA
d_call: NA
j_call: TRBJ2-1
v_call: TRBV7-2
cdr3_aa: CASSLQYNEQFF
cdr3_nt: TGTGCCAGCAGCTTACAATACAATGAGCAGTTCTTC

clone_size: few
d_call: NA
j_call: TRBJ1-2
v_call: TRBV18
cdr3_aa: CASSISSDAGYGYTF
cdr3_nt: TGTGCCAGCTCAATATCGTCAGATGCAGGCTATGGCTACACCTTC

clone_size: NA
d_call: TRBD1
j_call: TRBJ1-4
v_call: TRBV4-1
cdr3_aa: CASSRPPGQGNTNEKLFF
cdr3_nt: TGCGCCAGCAGCCGCCCTCCGGGACAGGGGAACACTAATGAAAAACTGTTTTTT

clone_size: NA
d_call: TRBD1
j_call: TRBJ2-3
v_call: TRBV5-4
cdr3_aa: CASSLDRGFTDTQYF
cdr3_nt: TGTGCCAGCAGCTTGGACAGGGGGTTCACAGATACGCAGTATTTT

clone_size: NA
d_call: TRBD1
j_call: TRBJ2-5
v_call: TRBV6-6
cdr3_aa: CASSYWTGNRETQYF
cdr3_nt: TGTGCCAGCAGTTACTGGACAGGGAATAGGGAGACCCAGTACTTC

clone_size: NA
d_call: TRBD2
j_call: TRBJ2-2
v_call: TRBV2
cdr3_aa: CASRGLVTGELFF
cdr3_nt: TGTGCCAGCAGAGGACTAGTCACCGGGGAGCTGTTTTTT

clone_size: NA
d_call: NA
j_call: TRBJ1-1
v_call: TRBV19
cdr3_aa: CASSIDRRAEAFF
cdr3_nt: TGTGCCAGTAGTATAGATCGTCGGGCTGAAGCTTTCTTT

clone_size: NA
d_call: NA
j_call: TRBJ2-2
v_call: TRBV4-3
cdr3_aa: CASSQDSGVATGELFF
cdr3_nt: TGCGCCAGCAGCCAAGATTCAGGGGTGGCGACCGGGGAGCTGTTTTTT

clone_size: NA
d_call: NA
j_call: TRBJ2-6
v_call: TRBV24-1
cdr3_aa: CATSDLTTGSGANVLTF
cdr3_nt: TGTGCCACCAGTGATTTGACCACAGGGTCCGGGGCCAACGTCCTGACTTTC

clone_size: NA
d_call: NA
j_call: TRBJ2-3
v_call: TRBV29-1
cdr3_aa: CSVGVRTGTDTQYF
cdr3_nt: TGCAGCGTCGGGGTTCGAACGGGCACAGATACGCAGTATTTT

clone_size: NA
d_call: TRBD2
j_call: TRBJ2-7
v_call: TRBV3-1/TRBV3-2
cdr3_aa: CASSQGTSGALYEQYF
cdr3_nt: TGTGCCAGCAGCCAAGGGACTAGCGGGGCCCTCTACGAGCAGTACTTC

clone_size: NA
d_call: NA
j_call: TRBJ1-4
v_call: TRBV27
cdr3_aa: CASSLSGSGWREKLFF
cdr3_nt: TGTGCCAGCAGTTTATCGGGCTCAGGGTGGCGCGAAAAACTGTTTTTT

clone_size: NA
d_call: TRBD2
j_call: TRBJ2-7
v_call: TRBV9
cdr3_aa: CASSVEGSGVYEQYF
cdr3_nt: TGTGCCAGCAGCGTAGAGGGTAGCGGGGTATACGAGCAGTACTTC

clone_size: NA
d_call: NA
j_call: TRBJ2-1
v_call: TRBV12-2
cdr3_aa: CASRFPGLAGGYNEQFF
cdr3_nt: TGTGCAAGTCGCTTCCCGGGGCTAGCGGGGGGTTACAATGAGCAGTTCTTC

clone_size: NA
d_call: TRBD1
j_call: TRBJ2-7
v_call: TRBV19
cdr3_aa: CASSIRTGRSSYEQYF
cdr3_nt: TGTGCCAGTAGTATCCGGACAGGGAGGAGCTCCTACGAGCAGTACTTC

clone_size: NA
d_call: TRBD1
j_call: TRBJ1-6
v_call: TRBV13
cdr3_aa: CASSWGGQGLRQVSPLHF
cdr3_nt: TGTGCCAGCAGCTGGGGGGGACAGGGATTACGTCAGGTGTCACCCCTCCACTTT